The rows below give T cell receptor beta chains drawn from one sample of a study of cytomegalovirus exposure and HLA in healthy donors. Assay used: immunoSEQ multiplex PCR; TCRdb lists only in-frame clones, some missing. This table holds about 79,000 clones. Sequenced sample: PBMCs. All receptors derive from a man in his thirties or forties in good health and CMV-seronegative. CDR3s include the opening cysteine and the closing phenylalanine or tryptophan. The order of the fields is J gene, D gene, V gene, CDR3 length, CDR3 protein, CDR3 DNA. A D gene is named only where the DNA matches it firmly.

j_gene: TRBJ1-2; d_gene: TRBD1; v_gene: TRBV6-5; len: 12; CDR3aa: CASSTGGYGYTF; CDR3nt: TGTGCCAGCAGCACAGGGGGCTATGGCTACACCTTC
j_gene: TRBJ2-7; d_gene: TRBD1; v_gene: TRBV6-6; len: 12; CDR3aa: CASSTGQAWQYF; CDR3nt: TGTGCCAGCAGTACTGGACAGGCCTGGCAGTACTTC
j_gene: TRBJ2-7; d_gene: NA; v_gene: TRBV6-5; len: 15; CDR3aa: CASSYLTGKAYEQYF; CDR3nt: TGTGCCAGCAGTTACCTTACAGGGAAGGCCTACGAGCAGTACTTC
j_gene: TRBJ2-1; d_gene: NA; v_gene: TRBV28; len: 13; CDR3aa: CASTVFPAVEQFF; CDR3nt: TGTGCCAGCACAGTTTTCCCAGCGGTTGAGCAGTTCTTC
j_gene: TRBJ2-1; d_gene: TRBD2; v_gene: TRBV11-3; len: 15; CDR3aa: CASSLRLASYNEQFF; CDR3nt: TGTGCCAGCAGCTTACGACTAGCCTCCTACAATGAGCAGTTCTTC
j_gene: TRBJ2-4; d_gene: TRBD2; v_gene: TRBV10-3; len: 19; CDR3aa: CAISESRRTSGISKNIQYF; CDR3nt: TGTGCCATCAGTGAGTCGAGGCGGACTAGCGGGATATCCAAAAACATTCAGTACTTC
j_gene: TRBJ2-7; d_gene: TRBD1; v_gene: TRBV29-1; len: 14; CDR3aa: CSVALGQGAYEQYF; CDR3nt: TGCAGCGTGGCCCTGGGACAGGGGGCTTACGAGCAGTACTTC
j_gene: TRBJ1-4; d_gene: NA; v_gene: TRBV4-3; len: 16; CDR3aa: CASSPRGVSTNEKLFF; CDR3nt: TGCGCCAGCAGCCCCCGGGGGGTATCAACTAATGAAAAACTGTTTTTT
j_gene: TRBJ1-4; d_gene: TRBD1; v_gene: TRBV5-6; len: 15; CDR3aa: CASSPGTGLAEKLFF; CDR3nt: TGTGCCAGCAGCCCCGGGACAGGGTTGGCGGAAAAACTGTTTTTT
j_gene: TRBJ2-7; d_gene: TRBD2; v_gene: TRBV19; len: 18; CDR3aa: CASSRLFPGTSGGYEQYF; CDR3nt: TGTGCCAGTTCAAGGCTGTTCCCCGGGACTAGCGGGGGCTACGAGCAGTACTTC